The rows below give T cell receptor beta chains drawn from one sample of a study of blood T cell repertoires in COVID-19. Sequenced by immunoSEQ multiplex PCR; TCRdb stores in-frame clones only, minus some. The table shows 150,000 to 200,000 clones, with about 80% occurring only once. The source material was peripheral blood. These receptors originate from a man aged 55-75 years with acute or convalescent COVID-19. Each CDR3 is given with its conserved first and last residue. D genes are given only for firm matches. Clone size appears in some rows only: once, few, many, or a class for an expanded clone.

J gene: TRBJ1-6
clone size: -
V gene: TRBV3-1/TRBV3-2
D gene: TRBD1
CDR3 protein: CASSQGDRVRNSPLHF
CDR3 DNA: TGTGCCAGCAGCCAAGGGGACAGGGTTAGGAATTCACCCCTCCACTTT

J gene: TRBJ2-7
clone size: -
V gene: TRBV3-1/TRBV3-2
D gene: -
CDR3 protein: CASSQPKGQGSYEQYF
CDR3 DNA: TGTGCCAGCAGCCAACCAAAGGGGCAGGGGTCCTACGAGCAGTACTTC

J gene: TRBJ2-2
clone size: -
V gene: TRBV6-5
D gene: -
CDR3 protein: CASRVSYTGELFF
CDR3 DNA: TGTGCCAGCAGAGTCAGTTACACCGGGGAGCTGTTTTTT

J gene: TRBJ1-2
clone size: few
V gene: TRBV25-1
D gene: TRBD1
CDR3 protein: CASRGQDLGYTF
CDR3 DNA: TGTGCCAGCAGAGGACAGGACTTAGGCTACACCTTC

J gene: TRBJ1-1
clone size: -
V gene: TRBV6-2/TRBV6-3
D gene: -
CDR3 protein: CASSYEVNTEAFF
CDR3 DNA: TGTGCCAGCAGTTATGAGGTGAACACTGAAGCTTTCTTT

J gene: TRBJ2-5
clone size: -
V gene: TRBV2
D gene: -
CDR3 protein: CASSVSNSNQETQYF
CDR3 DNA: TGTGCCAGCAGTGTGAGCAATTCTAACCAAGAGACCCAGTACTTC

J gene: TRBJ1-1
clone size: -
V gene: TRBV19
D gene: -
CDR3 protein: CATGQQNTEAFF
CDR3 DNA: TGTGCCACCGGACAGCAGAACACTGAAGCTTTCTTT

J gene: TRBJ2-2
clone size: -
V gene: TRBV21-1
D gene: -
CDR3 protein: CASTGTGVTGELFF
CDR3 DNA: TGTGCCAGTACCGGGACAGGGGTCACCGGGGAGCTGTTTTTT

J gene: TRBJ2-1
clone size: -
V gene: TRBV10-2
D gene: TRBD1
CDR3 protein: CASNRGSYNEQFF
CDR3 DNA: TGCGCCAGCAACAGGGGCTCCTACAATGAGCAGTTCTTC

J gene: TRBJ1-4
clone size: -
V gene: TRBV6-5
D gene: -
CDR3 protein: CASKNPGSTNEKLFF
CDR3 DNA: TGTGCCAGCAAAAACCCAGGGTCCACTAATGAAAAACTGTTTTTT

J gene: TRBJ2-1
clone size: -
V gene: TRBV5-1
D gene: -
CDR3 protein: CASSLADSLGNEQFF
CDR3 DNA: TGCGCCAGCAGCTTGGCGGACTCCCTTGGCAATGAGCAGTTCTTC

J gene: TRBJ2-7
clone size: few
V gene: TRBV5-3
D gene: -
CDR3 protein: CARSLAGLASLPPYEQYF
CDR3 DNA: TGTGCCAGAAGCTTGGCGGGATTAGCTTCTCTCCCCCCCTACGAGCAGTACTTC

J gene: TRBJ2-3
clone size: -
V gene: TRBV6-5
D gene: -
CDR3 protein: CASRLGLGTDTQYF
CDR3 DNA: TGTGCCAGCAGATTAGGACTCGGCACAGATACGCAGTATTTT

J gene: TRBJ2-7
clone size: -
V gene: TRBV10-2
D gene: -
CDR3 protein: CASSGPTVYEQYF
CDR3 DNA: TGCGCCAGCAGTGGCCCAACTGTTTACGAGCAGTACTTC

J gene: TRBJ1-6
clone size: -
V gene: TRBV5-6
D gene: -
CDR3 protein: CASSLVGGGSPLHF
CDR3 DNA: TGTGCCAGCAGCTTGGTGGGGGGAGGATCACCCCTCCACTTT

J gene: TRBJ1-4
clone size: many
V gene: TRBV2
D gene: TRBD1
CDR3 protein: CAIGDRRKFF
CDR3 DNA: TGTGCCATAGGGGACAGACGCAAGTTTTTT

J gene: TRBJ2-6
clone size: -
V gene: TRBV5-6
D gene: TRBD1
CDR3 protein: CASSLVGQGTGANVLTF
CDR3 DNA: TGTGCCAGCAGCTTGGTGGGACAGGGTACAGGGGCCAACGTCCTGACTTTC

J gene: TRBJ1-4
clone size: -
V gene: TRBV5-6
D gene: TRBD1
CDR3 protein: CASSQLVTGDNEKLFF
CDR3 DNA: TGTGCCAGCAGCCAACTCGTGACAGGGGATAATGAAAAACTGTTTTTT

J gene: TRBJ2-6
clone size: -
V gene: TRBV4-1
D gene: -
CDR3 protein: CASSRGGVSGANVLTF
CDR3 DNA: TGCGCCAGCAGCCGGGGCGGGGTTTCTGGGGCCAACGTCCTGACTTTC

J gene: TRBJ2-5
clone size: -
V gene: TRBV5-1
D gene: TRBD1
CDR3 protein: CASSLGDRPQETQYF
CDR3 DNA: TGCGCCAGCAGCTTGGGGGACAGGCCACAAGAGACCCAGTACTTC

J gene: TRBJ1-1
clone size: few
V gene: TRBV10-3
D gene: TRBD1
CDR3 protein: CAISEYGTASNTEAFF
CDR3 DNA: TGTGCCATCAGTGAGTACGGGACAGCTTCAAACACTGAAGCTTTCTTT

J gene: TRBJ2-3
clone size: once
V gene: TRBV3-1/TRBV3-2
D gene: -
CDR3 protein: CASSLGRADTQYF
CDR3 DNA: TGTGCCAGCAGCCTCGGTCGCGCAGATACGCAGTATTTT

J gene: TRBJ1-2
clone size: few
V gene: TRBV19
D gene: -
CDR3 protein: CASSFPDRHERYGYTF
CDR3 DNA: TGTGCCAGTAGTTTTCCAGACAGACACGAACGCTATGGCTACACCTTC

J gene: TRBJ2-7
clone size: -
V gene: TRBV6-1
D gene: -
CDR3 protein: CASSEPTGTYEQYF
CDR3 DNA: TGTGCCAGCAGTGAACCTACAGGGACCTACGAGCAGTACTTC

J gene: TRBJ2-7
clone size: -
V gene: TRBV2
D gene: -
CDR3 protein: CASKPGSYEQYF
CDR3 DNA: TGTGCCAGCAAGCCAGGGTCCTACGAGCAGTACTTC

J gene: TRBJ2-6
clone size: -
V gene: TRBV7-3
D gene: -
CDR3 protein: CASTESSGANVLTF
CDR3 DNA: TGTGCCAGCACAGAATCCTCTGGGGCCAACGTCCTGACTTTC

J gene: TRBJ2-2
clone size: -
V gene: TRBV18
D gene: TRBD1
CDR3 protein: CASSPTQGIGELFF
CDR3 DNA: TGTGCCAGCTCACCAACACAGGGGATCGGGGAGCTGTTTTTT

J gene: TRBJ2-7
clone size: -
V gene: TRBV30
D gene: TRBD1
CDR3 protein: CAWDRGQASYEQYF
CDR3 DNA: TGTGCCTGGGATCGGGGACAGGCATCCTACGAGCAGTACTTC